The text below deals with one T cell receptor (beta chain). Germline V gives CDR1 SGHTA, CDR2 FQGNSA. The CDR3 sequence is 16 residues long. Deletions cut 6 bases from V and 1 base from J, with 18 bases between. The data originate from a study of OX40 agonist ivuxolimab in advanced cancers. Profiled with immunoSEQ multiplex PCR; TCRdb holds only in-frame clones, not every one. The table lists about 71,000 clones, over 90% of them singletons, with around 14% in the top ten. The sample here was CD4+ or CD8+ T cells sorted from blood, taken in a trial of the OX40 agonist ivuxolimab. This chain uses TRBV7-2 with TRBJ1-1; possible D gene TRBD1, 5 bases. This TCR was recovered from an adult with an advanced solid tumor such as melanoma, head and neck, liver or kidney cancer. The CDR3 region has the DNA TGTGCCAGCAGTTTTGCTTCAGGGAGGAGGAACACTGAAGCTTTCTTT. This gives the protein CASSFASGRRNTEAFF.